This T cell receptor beta chain was found in a study of shared clonotypes between healthy human individuals. Trimming removed 5 bases from V and 8 bases from J, with 15 bases in between. Germline V CDR1 and CDR2: SGHTA, FQGNSA. The CDR3 runs 13 residues. This clone appeared a single time. Sequenced by immunoSEQ multiplex PCR; TCRdb stores in-frame clones only, minus some. Among more than 850,000 clones listed, about 80% were seen once. The receptor's source is a man between 18 and 35 years old in good health. Some clones in this sample may be carry-over from other donors' samples. Input material: memory CD4+ T cells from PBMCs. Subset: CD45RA-negative fraction. The chain carries TRBV7-2 and TRBJ1-2; a weak D match, TRBD1 (5 bases). Here the CDR3 DNA reads TGTGCCAGCAGCCCGGGGGGGACCCAGGGCTACACCTTC. Protein product: CASSPGGTQGYTF.